Below are 20 T cell receptor beta chains sequenced from a single sample in a study of T cell responses to AZD1222 COVID-19 vaccine. Sequencing was performed with immunoSEQ multiplex PCR; in TCRdb, only in-frame clones are kept and a portion is missing. The sample shows about 100,000 clones, approximately 86% of them seen only once. This material consisted of peripheral blood, taken on day 0 of AZD1222 vaccination. The source of these receptors is an adult in good health.

J is TRBJ1-2 and V is TRBV6-1; 12 bases agree with TRBD1. Germline loops: CDR1 MNHNS, CDR2 SASEGT. The CDR3 sequence is 15 residues long. V was clipped by 3 bases and J by 4 bases; unmatched bases: 3. CDR3 protein: CASSDGTGGVYGYTF. The CDR3 DNA sequence: TGTGCCAGCAGTGACGGGACAGGGGGCGTCTATGGCTACACCTTC.

V and J are TRBV7-6 and TRBJ2-5, with D perhaps matching TRBD2 (7 bases). The V end lost 0 bases, the J end lost 1 base, and 12 bases lay between the germline ends. This CDR3 comprises 16 residues. The germline gives CDR1 SGHVS, CDR2 FNYEAQ. CDR3 sequence: CASSLAPGGFQETQYF. CDR3 coding DNA: TGTGCCAGCAGCTTAGCGCCGGGGGGCTTCCAAGAGACCCAGTACTTC.

V usage is TRBV11-2 and J usage is TRBJ1-4, with D unclear. The germline V and J ends were trimmed by 6 bases and 2 bases, with 13 bases remaining between them. The CDR3 is 15 residues long. Germline CDR1 SGHAT, CDR2 FQNNGV. The CDR3 DNA reads TGTGCCAGCAGGCCCCTAGGCGGGACTAATGAAAAACTGTTTTTT. This translates into CASRPLGGTNEKLFF. The whole variable domain, filled in from reference TRBV11-2 and TRBJ1-4, reads EAGVAQSPRYKIIEKRQSVAFWCNPISGHATLYWYQQILGQGPKLLIQFQNNGVVDDSQLPKDRFSAERLKGVDSTLKIQPAKLEDSAVYLCASRPLGGTNEKLFFGSGTQLSVL.

V is TRBV7-9 and J is TRBJ2-7; a possible D gene is TRBD2 (6 bases). Per germline, CDR1 SEHNR and CDR2 FQNEAQ (reference sequence). V was trimmed by 5 bases and J by 7 bases, leaving 15 bases between them. The CDR3 length is 13 residues. The CDR3 DNA reads as TGTGCCAGCAGCCTCCGGTCGGCGGGGGAGCAGTACTTC. This encodes CASSLRSAGEQYF.

J is TRBJ1-2 and V is TRBV24-1; TRBD1 matches 12 bases. The germline CDR1 and CDR2 sequences are KGHDR and SFDVKD. The J segment lost 7 bases and the V segment lost 3 bases, leaving 5 bases of the junction unmatched. The CDR3 loop spans 15 amino acids. The CDR3 DNA follows: TGTGCCACCAGTGATCCTGGGGACAGGGGGCCTGGCTACACCTTC. This codes for CATSDPGDRGPGYTF.

The gene calls are TRBV30 and TRBJ2-1; TRBD2 agrees at 12 bases. The ends lost 2 bases at V and 7 bases at J; junction bases unmatched: 6. This CDR3 spans 15 amino acids. The germline gives CDR1 GTSNPN, CDR2 SVGIG (reference sequence). The CDR3 spells CAWSPLAGGSNEQFF. For the CDR3, the DNA is TGTGCCTGGAGTCCCCTAGCGGGGGGGTCGAATGAGCAGTTCTTC.

The rearrangement links TRBV29-1 to TRBJ1-6; a weak D match, TRBD1 (5 bases). Germline assignment: CDR1 SQVTM and CDR2 ANQGSEA. The CDR3 is made up of 13 amino acids. V was shortened by 4 bases and J by 5 bases, with 9 bases between the two germline ends. The DNA of the CDR3 is TGCAGCGTTGGAGCGGGGGATAATTCACCCCTCCACTTT. Protein sequence: CSVGAGDNSPLHF.

This sequence joins TRBV6-5 and TRBJ2-7; D perhaps matches TRBD1 (6 bases). This CDR3 is built from 13 residues. The V end lost 8 bases, the J end lost 0 bases, and 11 bases lay between the germline ends. Germline CDR1 and CDR2: MNHEY and SVGAGI. The CDR3 is CASADRPSYEQYF. CDR3 bases: TGTGCCAGCGCAGACAGGCCCTCCTACGAGCAGTACTTC.

The gene calls are TRBV10-3 and TRBJ2-7; 7 bases map to TRBD1. V shed 4 bases and J 6 bases; nucleotides not matched to a gene: 6. Germline CDR1 ENHRY, CDR2 SYGVKD. The CDR3 extends over 13 amino acids. CDR3 sequence (DNA): TGTGCCATCAGTGGGACAGGTGGGCTCGAGCAGTACTTC. This encodes CAISGTGGLEQYF.

This rearrangement joins TRBV7-2 to TRBJ1-5; 7 bases line up with TRBD1. This CDR3 is built from 15 residues. V lost 0 bases, J lost 7 bases, and 6 bases stayed unmatched. CDR1 is SGHTA, CDR2 FQGNSA, per germline. CDR3 amino acids: CASSLAGRGRQPQHF. The CDR3 region has the DNA TGTGCCAGCAGCTTAGCGGGAAGGGGGCGACAGCCCCAGCATTTT.

The chain carries TRBV21-1 and TRBJ2-2; the DNA was not used to check the table's D call, TRBD1. TRBV21-1 is recorded as a pseudogene. The CDR3 covers 14 residues. The CDR3 DNA sequence: TGTGCCAGCAGCAGGACAATGAACACCGGGGAGCTGTTTTTT. It codes for CASSRTMNTGELFF.

V is TRBV19 and J is TRBJ1-5, with 10 positions matching TRBD1. Per the germline V gene, CDR1 is LNHDA and CDR2 is SQIVND (reference sequence). The CDR3 runs to 16 residues. After removal of 5 bases from V and 6 bases from J, the junction contained 10 bases not matched to a gene. The CDR3 DNA sequence: TGTGCCAGTAGTCCCTGGGAAGGGACAGGGGCTCAGCCCCAGCATTTT. As protein: CASSPWEGTGAQPQHF.

CDR3 in DNA: TGTGCCAGCTCACCAACAGGACAGGGGTATCAGCCCCAGCATTTT. Encoded protein: CASSPTGQGYQPQHF. This rearrangement joins TRBV18 to TRBJ1-5, with 9 bases that match TRBD1. CDR1 and CDR2 (germline): KGHSH, LQKENI. The junction had 4 bases not matched to a gene; V was cut back by 2 bases and J by 5 bases. The CDR3 totals 15 residues.

The rearrangement uses TRBV7-2 and TRBJ2-1, with 7 nucleotides matching TRBD1. The V segment lost 5 bases and the J segment 2 bases; nucleotides outside the gene matches: 9. CDR1 is SGHTA, CDR2 FQGNSA, per germline. This CDR3 spans 16 amino acids. CDR3 amino acids: CASSTQTGSPYNEQFF. The DNA of the CDR3 is TGTGCCAGCAGCACCCAGACAGGGTCCCCCTACAATGAGCAGTTCTTC.

This rearrangement joins TRBV29-1 to TRBJ2-7; weak D call: TRBD1 (6 bases). The CDR3 runs to 13 residues. Trimming took off 3 bases at V and 1 base at J, with 10 bases between the two ends. Germline assignment: CDR1 SQVTM and CDR2 ANQGSEA. In DNA, the CDR3 is TGCAGCGTTGAGGCCCAGGGGTCCTACGAGCAGTACTTC. It translates to CSVEAQGSYEQYF.

This clone was detected once. This sequence joins TRBV10-3 and TRBJ1-2; D is ambiguous. V lost 0 bases to trimming and J lost 7 bases, with 9 bases between them. Germline assignment: CDR1 ENHRY and CDR2 SYGVKD. The CDR3 covers 13 residues. The CDR3 loop reads CAISESPWGGYTF. Here the CDR3 DNA reads TGTGCCATCAGTGAGTCCCCCTGGGGTGGCTACACCTTC.

The genes are TRBV7-3 and TRBJ2-7; 8 bases map to TRBD1. The CDR3 sequence is 13 residues long. Germline-derived CDR1 and CDR2 are SGHTA and FQGTGA. Trimming at V came to 5 bases and at J to 6 bases, leaving 6 bases not matched to a gene. CDR3 amino acids: CASSISQGGEQYF. Here the CDR3 DNA reads TGTGCCAGCAGCATATCACAGGGGGGCGAGCAGTACTTC.

This clone has just a few counts. J is TRBJ1-5 and V is TRBV10-3, with D possibly being TRBD1 (6 bases). CDR3 size: 13 residues. V lost 8 bases to trimming and J lost 7 bases, with 15 bases between them. Germline lookup yields CDR1 ENHRY and CDR2 SYGVKD. The CDR3 DNA is TGTGCCATCGCACGGGGGGGCAGGCAGCCCCAGCATTTT. It specifies CAIARGGRQPQHF.

The chain uses TRBV6-2 or TRBV6-3 and TRBJ1-1, with D uncertain. This CDR3 region has 14 residues. Germline V gene data show CDR1 as MNHEY and CDR2 as SVGEGT. Trimming removed 4 bases at V and 7 bases at J, with 16 bases between. The CDR3 reads CASSSTGIQVEAFF. The CDR3 DNA reads as TGTGCCAGCAGTTCAACCGGGATTCAGGTTGAAGCTTTCTTT.

The CDR3 protein is CASSLDTGELFF. The DNA of the CDR3 is TGCGCCAGCAGCTTAGACACCGGGGAGCTGTTTTTT. This chain links TRBV5-1 with TRBJ2-2, with no clear D. Between the trimmed V and J ends, which lost 2 bases and 3 bases, there was a span of 2 bases. Germline V gene data show CDR1 as SGHRS and CDR2 as YFSETQ. The CDR3 runs to 12 residues.